This T cell receptor (beta chain) was captured by sequencing in a study of regulatory and conventional T cells in RAG deficiency. The method was immunoSEQ multiplex PCR; TCRdb's version includes in-frame clones alone and lacks a portion of them. The data contain some 970 clones, approximately 88% of them singletons. A note on this clone: Its target is not known.

Conventional CD4+ T cells were sorted from blood as CD25-low CD127-high cells. Study-wide points: RAG-deficient patients showed markedly lower Shannon entropy and higher Simpson indices than control T-cell subsets. In Omenn syndrome, Treg and Tconv repertoires overlapped >75%.

The CDR3 loop spans 13 amino acids. The germline gives CDR1 MGHDK, CDR2 SYGVNS. Trimming took 3 bases from V and 2 from J, leaving 4 bases between them. The rearrangement links TRBV25-1 to TRBJ2-2, with D uncertain. This TCR derives from a human donor with RAG deficiency presenting as combined immunodeficiency. The specimen was CD4+ effector T cells sorted from blood. Written as DNA, the CDR3 is TGTGCCAGCAGTGACCTCAACACCGGGGAGCTGTTTTTT. Translating it yields CASSDLNTGELFF.